This T cell receptor (beta chain) was identified in a study of cytomegalovirus exposure and HLA in healthy donors. The study ran its PCR with 60 Vbeta and 13 Jbeta primers. Only in-frame clones appear in the TCRdb table, and some are missing; sequencing was by immunoSEQ multiplex PCR. The sample yields around 100,000 clones, about three quarters seen once. The sample comprised PBMCs. The receptor was derived from a male donor in good health and CMV-seropositive.

CDR3 sequence (DNA): TGTGCCAGCAGTTTTCCCTCGGGGGGGGGCGACGAGCAGTACTTC. Translated: CASSFPSGGGDEQYF. The V call is TRBV28, the J call TRBJ2-7, with 8 bases that match TRBD2. The CDR3 consists of 15 residues. Germline lookup yields CDR1 MDHEN and CDR2 SYDVKM. Trimming cost V 3 bases and J 5 bases; bases outside gene matches: 9. The whole variable domain, remainder taken from reference TRBV28 and TRBJ2-7, is DVKVTQSSRYLVKRTGEKVFLECVQDMDHENMFWYRQDPGLGLRLIYFSYDVKMKEKGDIPEGYSVSREKKERFSLILESASTNQTSMYLCASSFPSGGGDEQYFGPGTRLTVT.